In its sample, the clone carrying this T cell receptor beta chain was seen a few times. What it recognizes is unknown. Authors of the study amplified TCR beta CDR3 regions from RNA transcripts. RT-PCR in the first round (using the HTBI primer set) targeted the TCR CDR3. In TCRdb, the multiplex PCR reads were re-called with MiXCR into one record per CDR3 protein. The sample has about 600,000 distinct CDR3 sequences, roughly 15% seen once. The record originates from a study of T cells in Graves' hyperthyroidism and ophthalmopathy. Overall study findings and caveats: Within blood appeared most thyroid clonotypes that had expanded above 0.001.

Exclusions: uncontrolled infection, other autoimmune disease, pregnancy, lactation. Every diagnosis used clinical symptoms, serum thyroxine and TRAb, thyroid ultrasound and orbital computed tomography. Roughly 10 ml of fresh peripheral blood supplied the PBMCs. The V end lost 4 bases, the J end lost 2 bases, and 13 bases lay between the germline ends. The CDR3 sequence is 15 residues long. Germline V gene sequence: CDR1 SGHNT, CDR2 YYREEE (reference sequence). Sequencing used blood. This TCR was sampled from a woman aged 45 to 65 with Graves' ophthalmopathy. This chain joins TRBV5-4 and TRBJ2-1; D gene ambiguous. The CDR3 nucleotides read TGTGCCAGCAGCCCACGGCTAGTAGCCTACAATGAGCAGTTCTTC. Translation: CASSPRLVAYNEQFF.